The 29 T cell receptor beta chains below come from one sample, sequenced in a study of T cells in Graves' hyperthyroidism and ophthalmopathy. Template material for amplifying TCR beta CDR3 regions consisted of RNA transcripts. Primed by the HTBI set, a first-round RT-PCR was run on the TCR CDR3. TCRdb re-derived calls from the multiplex PCR reads in MiXCR, one entry per CDR3 protein. The repertoire consists of over 550,000 distinct CDR3 sequences, with roughly a sixth occurring once and the leading ten covering approximately 18%. The sample was blood. The source of these receptors is a woman between 18 and 30 years old with Graves' hyperthyroidism.

This clonotype was detected ten times or more. The chain combines TRBV7-8 with TRBJ1-5; 12 nucleotides line up with TRBD1. Per germline, CDR1 SGHVS and CDR2 FQNEAQ. V shed 2 bases and J 11 bases; nucleotides not matched to a gene: 4. CDR3 length: 14 residues. The CDR3 region is CASSLPGQGAAQHF. CDR3 coding DNA: TGTGCCAGCAGCTTACCGGGACAGGGGGCAGCCCAGCATTTT.

This clonotype was counted many times. This chain uses TRBV5-1 with TRBJ2-3; D might be TRBD1 or TRBD2, each matching 5 bases. The germline gives CDR1 SGHRS, CDR2 YFSETQ. The CDR3 covers 15 residues. With 2 bases removed from V and 6 bases from J, the gap between germline ends came to 16 bases. The CDR3 DNA reads as TGCGCCAGCAGCTTAGCCGGGACGCCAGGCGATACGCAGTATTTT. Amino acid sequence: CASSLAGTPGDTQYF.

The V gene is TRBV29-1, the J gene TRBJ2-1; 7 bases agree with TRBD1. Germline V gene data show CDR1 as SQVTM and CDR2 as ANQGSEA. V trimming: 0 bases; J trimming: 0 bases; junction bases outside the gene matches: 5. The CDR3 runs to 16 residues. CDR3 sequence (DNA): TGCAGCGTTGAAGAGGGACAGACCATCTCCTACAATGAGCAGTTCTTC. Translation gives CSVEEGQTISYNEQFF.

Comments on this clonotype: A read error is possible here, since a much larger clone lies one base away. Since no conserved phenylalanine or tryptophan closes the CDR3, a read error is the likely cause. The V call is TRBV11-3, the J call TRBJ2-1; D is ambiguous. From germline, CDR1 is SGHNT and CDR2 YENEEA. The CDR3 has 15 residues. V shed 6 bases and J shed 0 bases, with 12 bases lying between them. In nucleotides, the CDR3 is TGTGCCAGCAGGCCCAGGTCCAGCTCCTACAATGAGCAGTTCTCC. This gives the protein CASRPRSSSYNEQFS.

This clonotype was observed at least ten times. V usage is TRBV6-1 and J usage is TRBJ2-7; tentatively, D is TRBD2 (6 bases). The V and J ends lost 5 bases and 3 bases respectively, with 20 bases between them. This CDR3 has 16 residues. CDR1 is MNHNS, CDR2 SASEGT, per germline. CDR3 residues: CASSSYYDGGYYEQYF. CDR3 bases: TGTGCCAGCAGTTCCTATTACGACGGGGGATACTACGAGCAGTACTTC.

This clonotype was detected a few times. CDR3: CASSPSTRGYTF. CDR3 nucleotide sequence: TGTGCCAGCAGTCCCTCTACCCGGGGCTACACCTTC. The chain combines TRBV12-3 or TRBV12-4 with TRBJ1-2; no reliable D call. The CDR3 extends over 12 amino acids. The V end was cut by 5 bases, the J end by 8 bases, with 12 bases between.

This clonotype was observed a few times. The chain couples TRBV7-8 to TRBJ1-3, with no clear D. This CDR3 spans 15 amino acids. The ends were cut back, 5 bases at V and 4 bases at J, with 15 bases in the middle. Looked up from germline, CDR1 is SGHVS and CDR2 is FQNEAQ. The chain's CDR3 is CASSLPGELGNTIYF. For the CDR3, the DNA is TGTGCCAGCAGCCTCCCTGGGGAGTTAGGAAACACCATATATTTT.

The J gene is TRBJ2-4, the V gene TRBV20-1; 8 nucleotides align to TRBD1. The V gene's germline CDR1 is DFQATT and CDR2 SNEGSKA (reference sequence). The ends lost 3 bases at V and 15 bases at J; junction bases unmatched: 7. The CDR3 covers 11 residues. Written as DNA, the CDR3 is TGCAGTGCTAGGGTCCGGGACAGGTTGTACTTC. Amino acids: CSARVRDRLYF.

The sample holds a few counts of this clonotype. This chain joins TRBV4-3 and TRBJ1-2, with D possibly being TRBD1 (5 bases). Germline CDR1 reads LGHNA; CDR2 reads YSLEER. V was clipped by 1 base and J by 4 bases, with 13 bases between them. The CDR3 totals 15 residues. The CDR3 bases are TGCGCCAGCAGCCAAGTGGAACAGGACGGCTATGGCTACACCTTC. Translated: CASSQVEQDGYGYTF.

The V call is TRBV20-1, the J call TRBJ1-1; the D is unclear. The CDR3 is made up of 12 amino acids. Germline values: CDR1 DFQATT, CDR2 SNEGSKA (reference sequence). The V gene lost 6 bases and the J gene lost 3 bases, with 11 bases spanning the gap. In DNA, the CDR3 is TGCAGTGCCCAGGACGGAGACACTGAAGCTTTCTTT. It translates to CSAQDGDTEAFF.

This clonotype was seen many times. The rearrangement uses TRBV3-1 and TRBJ2-7; D is unclear. The V and J ends lost 4 bases and 1 base respectively, with 14 bases between them. Germline CDR1 and CDR2: LGHDT and YNNKEL (reference sequence). This CDR3 spans 15 amino acids. The CDR3 region is CASSRLGSPSYEQYF. In DNA, the CDR3 is TGTGCCAGCAGCCGGTTGGGCTCTCCTTCCTACGAGCAGTACTTC.

This clonotype was recorded at least ten times. The chain carries TRBV18 and TRBJ1-1; no definite D call. In germline, CDR1 is KGHSH, CDR2 LQKENI. The CDR3 covers 13 residues. The ends were cut back, 0 bases at V and 6 bases at J, with 8 bases in the middle. The CDR3 nucleotides are TGTGCCAGCTCACCACCGAATGCGCCTGAAGCTTTCTTT. Protein: CASSPPNAPEAFF.

This chain joins TRBV2 and TRBJ1-5; 9 bases map to TRBD1. Germline CDR1 SNHLY, CDR2 FYNNEI. This CDR3 comprises 15 residues. The V gene end was trimmed by 3 bases and the J gene end by 15 bases; junction bases not matched to a gene: 15. CDR3 bases: TGTGCCAGCAGTGACGGGGACAGGGTACATCAGCCCGGGCATTTT. Translation: CASSDGDRVHQPGHF.

The rearrangement links TRBV5-6 to TRBJ2-1, with a tentative D call TRBD1 (6 bases). This CDR3 comprises 14 residues. Germline V gives CDR1 SGHDT, CDR2 YYEEEE. The germline V and J ends were trimmed by 6 bases and 3 bases, with 13 bases remaining between them. The CDR3 bases are TGTGCCAGCAATAGGGGGACCCTCTACAATGAGCAGTTCTTC. This sequence encodes CASNRGTLYNEQFF.

This clonotype was observed at least ten times. This chain uses TRBV10-3 with TRBJ2-3; D is unclear. Per germline, CDR1 ENHRY and CDR2 SYGVKD. The ends were cut back, 0 bases at V and 4 bases at J, with 8 bases in the middle. The CDR3 sequence is 14 residues long. The CDR3 sequence: CAISESARADTQYF. For the CDR3, the DNA is TGTGCCATCAGTGAGTCGGCAAGGGCAGATACGCAGTATTTT.

In this sample, this clonotype turned up many times. The chain employs TRBV27 and TRBJ2-7; D is ambiguous. Germline assignment: CDR1 MNHEY and CDR2 SMNVEV (reference sequence). Trimming pared 3 bases from V and 3 bases from J, leaving 9 bases between. CDR3 size: 13 residues. In DNA form, the CDR3 reads TGTGCCAGCAGTTTTACACCCGACTACGAGCAGTACTTC. The encoded protein is CASSFTPDYEQYF.

V is TRBV20-1 and J is TRBJ2-1; 10 bases are a match to TRBD2. The CDR3 runs to 16 residues. V lost 3 bases and J lost 9; bases outside the gene matches: 14. Germline CDR1 and CDR2: DFQATT and SNEGSKA (reference sequence). CDR3 protein: CSARRTSGKAIGEQFF. CDR3 nucleotide sequence: TGCAGTGCTAGGCGTACTAGCGGGAAAGCGATCGGTGAGCAGTTCTTC.

This clonotype has at least ten counts. The chain combines TRBV11-2 with TRBJ2-5; 7 nucleotides agree with TRBD2. The germline V gene has CDR1 SGHAT and CDR2 FQNNGV. The CDR3 totals 14 residues. V gave up 5 bases and J gave up 4 bases; unmatched junction bases: 7. The CDR3 DNA sequence: TGTGCCAGCAGCCTAGCGGCCCGGGTAGAGACCCAGTACTTC. It translates to CASSLAARVETQYF. Looking up the rest from reference TRBV11-2 and TRBJ2-5 gives the full variable domain: EAGVAQSPRYKIIEKRQSVAFWCNPISGHATLYWYQQILGQGPKLLIQFQNNGVVDDSQLPKDRFSAERLKGVDSTLKIQPAKLEDSAVYLCASSLAARVETQYFGPGTRLLVL.

This clonotype appeared a few times. J is TRBJ2-1 and V is TRBV20-1; D ambiguous. Per germline, CDR1 DFQATT and CDR2 SNEGSKA (reference sequence). Trimming shortened V by 2 bases and J by 7 bases, and 18 bases separated the two germline ends. The CDR3 is 15 amino acids. The CDR3 nucleotides read TGCAGTGCTAGATCTCTAGTGGCCGGAGATAATGAGCAGTTCTTC. This gives the protein CSARSLVAGDNEQFF.

There are many counts of this clonotype. The chain recombines TRBV3-1 with TRBJ2-3; 8 bases map to TRBD1. Unmatched junction bases numbered 6, after V lost 4 bases and J lost 0 bases. The CDR3 consists of 16 residues. Germline CDR1 reads LGHDT; CDR2 reads YNNKEL (reference sequence). CDR3 in amino acids: CASSLRGRGSTDTQYF. In DNA form, the CDR3 reads TGTGCCAGCAGCCTCAGGGGGCGGGGTAGCACAGATACGCAGTATTTT.

Turning to this clonotype: The junction departs from germline at one end; a sequencing error may be responsible. Written as DNA, the CDR3 is TGTGCCACCAGCGGAGAGCCCCACAGCATACGGGAGACCCAGTACTTC. This encodes CATSGEPHSIRETQYF. The chain recombines TRBV15 with TRBJ2-5; D is undetermined. CDR3 size: 16 residues. CDR1 LNHNV and CDR2 YYDKDF come from the germline V gene (reference sequence). Looking up the rest from reference TRBV15 and TRBJ2-5 gives the full variable domain: DAMVIQNPRYQVTQFGKPVTLSCSQTLNHNVMYWYQQKSSQAPKLLFHYYDKDFNNEADTPDNFQSRRPNTSFCFLDIRSPGLGDTAMYLCATSGEPHSIRETQYFGPGTRLLVL.

For this clonotype: This clone may be a read error of a much larger clone one base away. The chain joins TRBV7-8 to TRBJ1-2, with 7 positions matching TRBD1. Germline V gene lookup returns CDR1 SGHVS and CDR2 FQNEAQ. The CDR3 loop spans 14 amino acids. The CDR3 protein is CASSSNRGGYGYNF. The DNA for the CDR3 is TGTGCCAGCAGCTCAAACAGGGGAGGCTATGGCTACAACTTC.

This clonotype has at least ten counts. V gene TRBV7-2 combines with J gene TRBJ1-3; the D is unclear. V lost 5 bases and J 0 bases, leaving 14 bases between the germline ends. Germline CDR1 reads SGHTA; CDR2 reads FQGNSA. CDR3 length: 16 amino acids. CDR3 in DNA: TGTGCCAGCAGCCCCTTGGGGTGGAGCTCTGGAAACACCATATATTTT. Residues: CASSPLGWSSGNTIYF.

A few counts support this clonotype. V is TRBV7-9 and J is TRBJ2-6, with a possible D match to TRBD2 (5 bases). The germline gives CDR1 SEHNR, CDR2 FQNEAQ (reference sequence). Trimming left V 5 bases short and J 9 bases short, with 11 bases between. The CDR3 contains 13 residues. CDR3 nucleotide sequence: TGTGCCAGCAGCCTCTCTCGGGGCAACGTCCTGACTTTC. Protein sequence: CASSLSRGNVLTF.

This clonotype turned up a few times. The chain recombines TRBV6-6 with TRBJ2-1; a possible D gene is TRBD2 (5 bases). The germline CDR1 and CDR2 sequences are MNHNY and SVGAGI (reference sequence). The CDR3 is 16 residues long. The V end lost 0 bases, the J end lost 3 bases, and 12 bases lay between the germline ends. In DNA, the CDR3 is TGTGCCAGCAGTTACTCGAGTGGGAGCGGCTACAATGAGCAGTTCTTC. It yields the protein CASSYSSGSGYNEQFF.

This clonotype was seen only a few times. The chain is built from TRBV6-5 and TRBJ2-3; 8 bases are a match to TRBD2. V lost 0 bases, J lost 13 bases, and 6 bases stayed unmatched. The CDR3 is 13 amino acids. Germline V gene sequence: CDR1 MNHEY, CDR2 SVGAGI. For the CDR3, the DNA is TGTGCCAGCAGTTACTCAGGGCTAGCGGGCAAGTATTTT. Protein product: CASSYSGLAGKYF.

The gene calls are TRBV7-2 and TRBJ1-1, with D maybe TRBD1 (5 bases). CDR1 and CDR2 from the germline V gene are SGHTA and FQGNSA. The CDR3 has 14 amino acids. V shed 5 bases and J shed 1 base, with 11 bases lying between them. The DNA for the CDR3 is TGTGCCAGCAGCGACCGGGACGGGAACACTGAAGCTTTCTTT. Protein: CASSDRDGNTEAFF.

This clonotype was seen only a few times. This may be a read error, as it is one base from a much larger clone. This chain links TRBV12-3 or TRBV12-4 with TRBJ1-1; TRBD1 is a possible D gene (6 bases). This CDR3 has 14 residues. Trimming cost V 6 bases and J 4 bases, with 15 bases left between them. CDR3 amino acids: CASRFPQGLTEAFF. As DNA, the CDR3 is TGTGCCAGCAGGTTCCCCCAGGGGCTCACTGAAGCTTTCTTT.

J is TRBJ2-1 and V is TRBV29-1; 9 nucleotides match TRBD1. CDR1 and CDR2 (germline): SQVTM, ANQGSEA. Trimming took 7 bases from V and 9 from J; bases not matched to a gene: 10. The CDR3 has 13 amino acids. CDR3 bases: TGCAGCGGTGCCGGGACAGGGACCTTTGAGCAGTTCTTC. It codes for CSGAGTGTFEQFF.